The 21 T cell receptor beta chains below come from one sample, sequenced in a study of T cells in Graves' hyperthyroidism and ophthalmopathy. Amplified regions were TCR beta CDR3 sequences from RNA transcripts. When the TCR CDR3 underwent first-round RT-PCR, the HTBI primer set was used. TCRdb fed the multiplex PCR reads into MiXCR, producing one record per CDR3 protein. There are roughly 720,000 distinct CDR3 sequences in the sample; roughly a sixth occur only once, and about 16% lies in the top ten. Input material: blood. These receptors were taken from a man aged 50-59 years with Graves' hyperthyroidism.

This clonotype was picked up many times. The J gene is TRBJ2-2, the V gene TRBV5-1; 11 bases match TRBD2. This CDR3 comprises 17 residues. Trimming at V came to 0 bases and at J to 0 bases, leaving 1 base not matched to a gene. Germline CDR1 is SGHRS and CDR2 is YFSETQ. The CDR3 nucleotides read TGCGCCAGCAGCTTGGGACTAGCGGGATCGAACACCGGGGAGCTGTTTTTT. This encodes CASSLGLAGSNTGELFF. Filled out from reference TRBV5-1 and TRBJ2-2, the complete variable domain reads KAGVTQTPRYLIKTRGQQVTLSCSPISGHRSVSWYQQTPGQGLQFLFEYFSETQRNKGNFPGRFSGRQFSNSRSEMNVSTLELGDSALYLCASSLGLAGSNTGELFFGEGSRLTVL.

For the CDR3, the DNA is TGTGCCAGTAGTAGGGGGCTCGTAGGGAATGAGCAGTTCTTC. Amino acid sequence: CASSRGLVGNEQFF. The rearrangement links TRBV19 to TRBJ2-1; D is perhaps TRBD1 (6 bases). CDR3 size: 14 residues. Germline V CDR1 and CDR2: LNHDA, SQIVND (reference sequence). Trimming left V 4 bases short and J 7 bases short, with 14 bases between.

There are many counts of this clonotype. The rearrangement uses TRBV10-3 and TRBJ1-2, with D possibly TRBD1 on 5 matching bases. The V end lost 4 bases, the J end lost 4 bases, and 7 bases lay between the germline ends. Germline V CDR1 and CDR2: ENHRY, SYGVKD. This CDR3 has 12 residues. The CDR3 nucleotides are TGTGCCATCAGTGCCGACAGCTATGGCTACACCTTC. Residues: CAISADSYGYTF.

The chain uses TRBV14 and TRBJ1-5; TRBD1 agrees at 7 bases. The V gene end was trimmed by 3 bases and the J gene end by 5 bases; junction bases not matched to a gene: 4. The CDR3 length is 14 residues. Per germline, CDR1 SGHDN and CDR2 FVKESK. The CDR3 protein is CASSQTGYDQPQHF. CDR3 sequence (DNA): TGTGCCAGCAGCCAGACAGGGTACGATCAGCCCCAGCATTTT.

This clonotype was detected ten times or more. The chain couples TRBV28 to TRBJ1-6, with 8 bases lining up with TRBD1. Germline loops: CDR1 MDHEN, CDR2 SYDVKM. V lost 6 bases and J lost 10; bases outside the gene matches: 8. The CDR3 contains 14 residues. CDR3 loop: CASRQRTGRSPLHF. The CDR3 region has the DNA TGTGCCAGCAGACAACGGACAGGGCGATCACCCCTCCACTTT.

The CDR3 region has the DNA TGCGCCAGCAGCTTGGGCTCAGGGGCGCCGAACACTGAAGCTTTCTTT. This gives the protein CASSLGSGAPNTEAFF. The chain recombines TRBV5-1 with TRBJ1-1, with D perhaps matching TRBD1 (6 bases). The CDR3 is 16 residues long. Germline V gives CDR1 SGHRS, CDR2 YFSETQ. V lost 0 bases, J lost 1 base, and 13 bases lay in between.

This clonotype was counted only a few times. The chain couples TRBV30 to TRBJ1-2; D is perhaps TRBD1 (6 bases). Trimming removed 2 bases from V and 6 bases from J, with 16 bases in between. CDR1 and CDR2 (germline): GTSNPN, SVGIG (reference sequence). This CDR3 comprises 14 residues. The CDR3 here is CAWSQVRGGDGYTF. CDR3 DNA: TGTGCCTGGAGTCAGGTCAGGGGTGGTGATGGCTACACCTTC.

This clonotype occurred many times. In nucleotides, the CDR3 is TGTGCCAGCTCACCATCTCTCTCCGAGACCCAGTACTTC. This sequence encodes CASSPSLSETQYF. The gene calls are TRBV18 and TRBJ2-5, with D uncertain. From germline, CDR1 is KGHSH and CDR2 LQKENI. The CDR3 length is 13 residues. V dropped 2 bases and J dropped 5 bases, with 9 bases sitting between them.

The table lists this clonotype with many counts. The J gene is TRBJ2-7, the V gene TRBV27, with D perhaps matching TRBD2 (5 bases). Trimming stripped 0 bases from V and 2 bases from J, with 11 bases between. Germline CDR1 MNHEY, CDR2 SMNVEV (reference sequence). This CDR3 spans 15 amino acids. The CDR3 protein is CASSLSSEGTYEQYF. CDR3 coding DNA: TGTGCCAGCAGTTTATCCTCCGAGGGCACCTACGAGCAGTACTTC.

This clonotype was counted a few times. The gene calls are TRBV20-1 and TRBJ2-1, with D perhaps matching TRBD2 (6 bases). Germline assignment: CDR1 DFQATT and CDR2 SNEGSKA (reference sequence). With 1 base removed from V and 5 bases from J, the gap between germline ends came to 15 bases. This CDR3 is built from 15 residues. The CDR3 nucleotides are TGCAGTGCTAGAGCCTGGAGGGCCCCACACAATGAGCAGTTCTTC. Translated: CSARAWRAPHNEQFF.

This chain links TRBV3-1 with TRBJ1-5; 8 bases match TRBD1. This CDR3 has 16 amino acids. CDR1 is LGHDT, CDR2 YNNKEL, per germline (reference sequence). Germline trimming cut 4 bases from V and 0 bases from J; bases unmatched to any gene: 5. CDR3 region: CASSLGQGYSNQPQHF. CDR3 bases: TGTGCCAGCAGCCTAGGACAGGGCTATAGCAATCAGCCCCAGCATTTT.

This clonotype was seen at least ten times. The gene calls are TRBV10-3 and TRBJ2-3; TRBD2 matches 7 bases. CDR3 length: 13 residues. Germline CDR1 and CDR2: ENHRY and SYGVKD. Trimming at V came to 8 bases and at J to 3 bases, leaving 5 bases not matched to a gene. CDR3 residues: CAIGGSETDTQYF. For the CDR3, the DNA is TGTGCCATCGGCGGGAGTGAAACAGATACGCAGTATTTT.

This clonotype was recorded many times. The chain joins TRBV7-2 to TRBJ2-5; tentatively, D is TRBD1 (6 bases). CDR1 is SGHTA and CDR2 is FQGNSA in the germline V gene. V was cut by 3 bases and J by 5 bases, with 10 bases left in between. The CDR3 runs to 13 residues. CDR3 bases: TGTGCCAGCAGCTTTTACAGGGCCGAGACCCAGTACTTC. As protein: CASSFYRAETQYF.

The chain combines TRBV3-1 with TRBJ1-5; D gene uncertain. Trimming pared 1 base from V and 3 bases from J, leaving 10 bases between. This CDR3 comprises 15 residues. Germline CDR1 is LGHDT and CDR2 is YNNKEL (reference sequence). For the CDR3, the DNA is TGTGCCAGCAGCCAAGTTTCCGGGTCCAATCAGCCCCAGCATTTT. It encodes CASSQVSGSNQPQHF.

This clonotype has just a few counts. V usage is TRBV28 and J usage is TRBJ1-1; D is ambiguous. The CDR3 has 14 residues. Germline values: CDR1 MDHEN, CDR2 SYDVKM. Trimming cost V 7 bases and J 0 bases, with 12 bases left between them. The CDR3 region is CASTLPKVNTEAFF. The CDR3 region has the DNA TGTGCCAGCACCCTCCCCAAGGTGAACACTGAAGCTTTCTTT.

V usage is TRBV6-2 or TRBV6-3 and J usage is TRBJ2-7, with TRBD2 identical over 9 bases. This CDR3 has 17 amino acids. J lost 2 bases, V lost 0 bases, and 8 bases had no gene match. Germline values: CDR1 MNHEY, CDR2 SVGEGT. The CDR3, as DNA: TGTGCCAGCAGTTACTCGACCCCTAGCGGGACCCCCTACGAGCAGTACTTC. Protein product: CASSYSTPSGTPYEQYF.

This clonotype was detected many times. The J gene is TRBJ1-1, the V gene TRBV7-3, with D possibly matching TRBD1 (6 bases). The length of the CDR3 is 15 residues. Trimming removed 6 bases from V and 3 bases from J, with 17 bases in between. Germline assignment: CDR1 SGHTA and CDR2 FQGTGA. In DNA, the CDR3 is TGTGCCAGCAGTCATAAAGACAGGCTGGACACTGAAGCTTTCTTT. This translates into CASSHKDRLDTEAFF.

This clonotype was seen many times. The gene calls are TRBV3-1 and TRBJ2-1; D could derive from TRBD1 or TRBD2 (5 bases each). The CDR3 has 14 residues. The germline V gene has CDR1 LGHDT and CDR2 YNNKEL (reference sequence). V shed 8 bases and J shed 0 bases, with 11 bases lying between them. The chain's CDR3 is CASGDRSSYNEQFF. In DNA form, the CDR3 reads TGTGCCAGCGGGGACCGGAGCTCCTACAATGAGCAGTTCTTC.

The chain is built from TRBV20-1 and TRBJ1-1; D gene ambiguous. Trimming left V 7 bases short and J 3 bases short, with 24 bases between. The V gene's germline CDR1 is DFQATT and CDR2 SNEGSKA (reference sequence). The CDR3 sequence is 16 residues long. The CDR3 bases are TGCAGTGGCGATTGGGCAGGTACTGGGTTCGACACTGAAGCTTTCTTT. Amino acid sequence: CSGDWAGTGFDTEAFF.

This clonotype occurred many times. The rearrangement links TRBV28 to TRBJ2-7, with TRBD1 matching over 7 bases. The trim removed 6 bases at V and 6 bases at J, leaving 8 bases unmatched. Per the germline V gene, CDR1 is MDHEN and CDR2 is SYDVKM. The CDR3 extends over 13 amino acids. The CDR3 is CASRDRQRGEQYF. CDR3 sequence (DNA): TGTGCCAGCAGGGACAGGCAGAGGGGCGAGCAGTACTTC.

The sample holds many counts of this clonotype. V and J are TRBV2 and TRBJ1-1; TRBD1 agrees at 9 bases. CDR1 is SNHLY, CDR2 FYNNEI, per germline. Trimming removed 7 bases from V and 1 base from J; junction bases left unmatched: 1. This CDR3 has 13 residues. The CDR3 sequence: CASKGQGNTEAFF. For the CDR3, the DNA is TGTGCCAGCAAGGGACAGGGGAACACTGAAGCTTTCTTT.